A single T cell receptor (beta chain) is shown here with its context. This clone was observed a few times. There is no known antigen for this receptor. One base away there is no much larger clone; base qualities are not given. Each donor gave one peripheral blood draw, roughly 0.12 L on average, collected into heparinised tubes. A BD FACSAria II and a panel including CD45RO, CCR7, CD25, CD127, CD95 and CD27 were used to sort naive, central memory, regulatory and stem cell-like memory CD4+ T cells. Purity was above 95% for every sorted population. PBMCs were isolated right away by Lymphoprep density gradient centrifugation and were stained directly, without culture. So that batch effects would be minimized, each experiment stained and sorted samples in pairs, pairing one healthy donor with one patient. The entire isolated RNA was reverse transcribed using the High Capacity cDNA Reverse Transcription Kit, and thus expressed TCRB transcripts were sequenced. Deep immunoSEQ sequencing was applied to naive, central memory and regulatory T cell samples, giving an average of roughly 3.6 million total reads per sample. After sorted cells were lysed in RLT buffer, RNA was extracted with DNase-treated RNeasy Micro or Mini kits, with the choice depending on cell number. Each cell subset was processed separately to prevent cross-contamination, with patient and healthy donor samples processed together. TCRB sequences were amplified from cDNA with the immunoSEQ multiplex PCR, producing 87-bp fragments spanning the CDR3 region. Amplicons were sequenced on the Illumina HiSeq platform. Processing in the source paper ran as follows. PCR bias was computationally corrected using synthetic template baselines, reads within Hamming distance 2 were collapsed, and singletons that could not be merged were discarded. By aligning reads against IMGT, V, D and J genes, CDR3 length, and insertions or deletions at six rearrangement sites were assigned. Within each subset, clonotype counts were normalized to sorted cell number, after which true diversity and Gini coefficients were computed with the tcR R package. The overlap coefficient, calculated on TCRB nucleotide sequences, was used to quantify repertoire sharing. Out-of-frame TCRB sequences from naive cells were analyzed as a proxy for the pre-selection repertoire. TCRdb holds this immuneACCESS table with in-frame rearrangements only. Some clones are missing; in checked studies, unresolved V genes explain under half, and the rest has no known cause. V and J calls and clone size are those listed in that table; D and trimming were worked out from the DNA. In this sample the table shows 350,000 to 450,000 clones, roughly 16% of which occur a single time. Clones ranked in the top ten supply more than 0.015% of the sample.

Trimmed from V: 5 bases; trimmed from J: 2 bases; junction bases lacking a gene match: 2. CDR1 MNHNY and CDR2 SVGAGI are derived from the germline V gene (reference sequence). Including cysteine and phenylalanine, the CDR3 has 13 amino acids. The read is trimmed to its CDR3 DNA, 39 bases read in frame from base 1. This sample was taken from a study of beta chain features in type 1 diabetes (dated by TCRdb to the late 2010s). In terms of the full investigation: Mean age, gender distribution, total cell number and subset yield were not different between patients and healthy donors. A total of roughly 99,000,000 sorted cells were examined across all samples, and the number of cells per subset was strongly correlated with RNA yield. In the study, recently diagnosed type 1 diabetes patients and matched healthy donors were compared on the TCRB repertoires of their sorted circulating CD4+ T cell subsets. Regulatory and stem cell-like memory subsets were isolated from only 8 patients and roughly 8 healthy donors, whereas naive and central memory subsets came from all 28 donors. The paper's findings and limits, for the study overall: In all four CD4+ subsets, TCRB CDR3 length was moderately but significantly shorter in type 1 diabetes patients. Because cDNA rather than genomic DNA was sequenced, highly expressing activated cells could have been over-represented, although no difference in activation and CD3 levels was found between groups. Fewer insertions and more nucleotide deletions at VDJ recombination sites were observed in patients with type 1 diabetes, implying thymic rearrangement abnormalities. HLA sub-analyses involved small numbers of individuals, so any influence of HLA type on TCRB rearrangement remained unresolved. Naive, central memory and regulatory TCRB repertoires appeared to be more similar among patients than among healthy donors. Shorter templates might be favored by PCR, yet because patient and control samples were amplified and corrected together, any such skew would affect both groups equally.

The receptor's source is a woman between 18 and 29 years old in good health. The chain is encoded by TRBV6-6 joined to TRBJ1-2, with 7 bases aligning to TRBD1. The sample consisted of naive CD4+ T cells from blood. The sample's cell subset or site label, decoded: true naive CD4+ T cells. The CDR3 reads as follows: CASSKQGNYGYTF. The DNA reads TGTGCCAGCAGTAAACAGGGGAACTATGGCTACACCTTC.